This T cell receptor beta chain was captured by sequencing in a study of blood T cell repertoires in COVID-19. Some clones are missing from TCRdb's copy, which holds only in-frame ones; the method was immunoSEQ multiplex PCR. Of about 250,000 clones in the sample, less than 90% are singletons; the top ten hold 2.5% to 3.5%. Everyone who took part was roughly 18 to 100 years old, and they came from some 23 US areas. This TCR was recovered from a woman aged 50 to 65 who had recovered from COVID-19. Sample: PBMCs or T cells enriched from blood (not recorded which).

This chain's CDR3 is CAWTIGTGNTEAFF. CDR3 in DNA: TGTGCCTGGACCATTGGGACAGGTAACACTGAAGCTTTCTTT. V is TRBV30 and J is TRBJ1-1, with 8 bases fitting TRBD1. V dropped 4 bases and J dropped 2; count of bases not matched to a gene: 6. This CDR3 has 14 residues. Germline V gives CDR1 GTSNPN, CDR2 SVGIG (reference sequence).